Sequencing of this T cell receptor (beta chain) was carried out in a study of shared clonotypes between healthy human individuals. Assay used: immunoSEQ multiplex PCR; TCRdb lists only in-frame clones, some missing. Among approximately 1.1 million clones listed, 78% were seen once. Germline V CDR1 and CDR2: SGHRS, YFSETQ. The length of the CDR3 is 15 residues. V lost 0 bases and J lost 6, with 13 bases in between. V and J are TRBV5-1 and TRBJ1-5, with D possibly being TRBD1 (6 bases). The specimen was memory CD4+ T cells from PBMCs. As for subset: CD45RA-negative fraction. The source of this sequence is a man aged 18 to 29 in good health. Some clones in this sample may be carry-over from other donors' samples. CDR3 sequence (DNA): TGCGCCAGCAGCTTGGATGGGGGGGCGGTTCAGCCCCAGCATTTT. Its translation: CASSLDGGAVQPQHF.